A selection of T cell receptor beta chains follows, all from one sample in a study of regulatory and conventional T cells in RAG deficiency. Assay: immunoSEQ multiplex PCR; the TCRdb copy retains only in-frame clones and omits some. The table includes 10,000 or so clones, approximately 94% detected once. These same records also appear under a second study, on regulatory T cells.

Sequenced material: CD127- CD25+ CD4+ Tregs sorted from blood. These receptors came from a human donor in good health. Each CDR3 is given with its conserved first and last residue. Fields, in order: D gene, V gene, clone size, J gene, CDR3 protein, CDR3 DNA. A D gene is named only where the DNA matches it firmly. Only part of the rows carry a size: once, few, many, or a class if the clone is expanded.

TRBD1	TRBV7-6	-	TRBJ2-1	CASNLGGVGAQNEQFF	TGTGCCAGCAACTTAGGGGGCGTAGGGGCGCAGAATGAGCAGTTCTTC
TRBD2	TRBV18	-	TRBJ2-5	CASSPPRSGGRIRETQYF	TGTGCCAGCTCACCGCCGAGGTCGGGAGGACGAATACGGGAGACCCAGTACTTC
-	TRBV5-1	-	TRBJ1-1	CASSLREGNTEAFF	TGCGCCAGCAGCTTGCGGGAGGGGAACACTGAAGCTTTCTTT
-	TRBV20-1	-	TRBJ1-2	CSAIDRRGYTF	TGCAGTGCTATCGACAGGCGGGGCTACACCTTC
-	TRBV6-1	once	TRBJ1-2	CASRPRQALYGYTF	TGTGCCAGCAGACCACGACAGGCTCTCTATGGCTACACCTTC
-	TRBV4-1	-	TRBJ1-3	CASSPYPGGTSGNTIYF	TGCGCCAGCAGCCCCTATCCTGGAGGGACCTCTGGAAACACCATATATTTT
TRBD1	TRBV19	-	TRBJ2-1	CASTFRGDRLTRSYNEQFF	TGTGCCAGTACCTTCAGGGGGGACAGGCTTACAAGGTCCTACAATGAGCAGTTCTTC
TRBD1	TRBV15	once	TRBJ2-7	CATSRGRDRGYEQYF	TGTGCCACCAGCAGAGGTAGGGACAGGGGGTACGAGCAGTACTTC
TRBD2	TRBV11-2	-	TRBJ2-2	CASSLAASGGPGELFF	TGTGCCAGCAGCTTAGCCGCTAGCGGGGGGCCCGGGGAGCTGTTTTTT
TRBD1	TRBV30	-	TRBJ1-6	CAWRGGVTGGYNSPLHF	TGTGCCTGGAGAGGAGGGGTGACAGGGGGTTATAATTCCCCCCTCCACTTT
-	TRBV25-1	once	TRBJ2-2	CASSEGLVSGELFF	TGTGCCAGCAGTGAGGGGCTGGTATCCGGGGAGCTGTTTTTT
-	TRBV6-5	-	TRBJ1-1	CASTRFTEAFF	TGTGCCAGCACCCGGTTCACTGAAGCTTTCTTT
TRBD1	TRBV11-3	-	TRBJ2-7	CASSPSTGSHEQYF	TGTGCCAGCAGCCCCTCGACAGGGTCCCACGAGCAGTACTTC
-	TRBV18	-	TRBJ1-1	CASSPQGNTEAFF	TGTGCCAGCTCACCCCAGGGCAACACTGAAGCTTTCTTT
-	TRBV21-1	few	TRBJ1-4	CASSKVVKGQGEKLFF	TGTGCCAGCAGCAAAGTAGTCAAGGGGCAGGGTGAAAAACTGTTTTTT
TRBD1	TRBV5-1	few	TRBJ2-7	CASSFSGGPSYEQYF	TGCGCCAGCAGCTTCTCAGGGGGCCCCTCCTACGAGCAGTACTTC
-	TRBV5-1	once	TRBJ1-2	CASSPRGHLNYGYTF	TGCGCCAGCAGCCCCAGGGGACACCTGAACTATGGCTACACCTTC
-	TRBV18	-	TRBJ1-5	CASSLLAGGGSNQPQHF	TGTGCCAGCTCACTCCTAGCTGGGGGGGGTAGCAATCAGCCCCAGCATTTT
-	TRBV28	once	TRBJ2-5	CASSLVQLETQYF	TGTGCCAGCAGTTTGGTACAGTTGGAGACCCAGTACTTC
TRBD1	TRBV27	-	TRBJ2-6	CASRGRDRVFSGANVLTF	TGTGCCAGCAGAGGCCGGGACAGGGTCTTCTCTGGGGCCAACGTCCTGACTTTC
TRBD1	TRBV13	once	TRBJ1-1	CASSLVDRGPTEAFF	TGTGCCAGCAGCTTAGTGGACAGGGGGCCCACTGAAGCTTTCTTT
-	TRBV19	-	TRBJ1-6	CASRVAGVGNSPLHF	TGTGCCAGTAGAGTGGCGGGGGTTGGTAATTCCCCCCTCCACTTT
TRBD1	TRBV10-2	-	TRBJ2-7	CASSGQGYEQYF	TGCGCCAGCAGCGGACAGGGGTACGAGCAGTACTTC
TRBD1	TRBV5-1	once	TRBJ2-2	CASSLPQGAWTGELFF	TGCGCCAGCAGCCTACCCCAGGGGGCATGGACCGGGGAGCTGTTTTTT
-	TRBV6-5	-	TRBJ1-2	CASGSGANYGYTF	TGTGCCAGCGGGAGTGGAGCTAACTATGGCTACACCTTC
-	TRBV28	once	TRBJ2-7	CASRIGRLGPYEQYF	TGTGCCAGCAGGATAGGACGGCTGGGGCCCTACGAGCAGTACTTC
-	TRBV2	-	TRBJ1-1	CATQRRSGYSNTEAFF	TGTGCCACCCAAAGACGGTCAGGGTATTCGAACACTGAAGCTTTCTTT
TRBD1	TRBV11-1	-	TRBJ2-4	CASSPRPGQSAKNIQYF	TGTGCCAGCAGCCCGCGACCGGGACAGTCGGCCAAAAACATTCAGTACTTC
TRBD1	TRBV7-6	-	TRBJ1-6	CASSSSWDSRHLSPLHF	TGTGCCAGCAGCTCCTCCTGGGACAGTCGGCACCTTTCACCCCTCCACTTT
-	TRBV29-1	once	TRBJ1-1	CSVEKRGTEAFF	TGCAGCGTTGAAAAGCGGGGCACTGAAGCTTTCTTT
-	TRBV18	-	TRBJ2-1	CASSLRTANNEQFF	TGTGCCAGCTCACTTAGGACAGCCAACAATGAGCAGTTCTTC
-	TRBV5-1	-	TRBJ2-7	CASSLTGLAYEQYF	TGCGCCAGCAGCTTAACAGGGCTCGCCTACGAGCAGTACTTC
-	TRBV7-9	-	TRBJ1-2	CASSLAGGGYTF	TGTGCCAGCAGCTTAGCCGGGGGGGGCTACACCTTC
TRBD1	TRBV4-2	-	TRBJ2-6	CASSPHQGALSLSGANVLTF	TGTGCCAGCAGCCCACACCAGGGGGCCCTATCCCTCTCTGGGGCCAACGTCCTGACTTTC
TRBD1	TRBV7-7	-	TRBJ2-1	CASSLEYGTANNEQFF	TGTGCTAGCAGCTTAGAGTACGGGACAGCTAACAATGAGCAGTTCTTC
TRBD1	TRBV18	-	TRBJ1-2	CASSPLPFLGGKDYGYTF	TGTGCCAGCTCACCTTTGCCATTCCTAGGGGGCAAGGACTATGGCTACACCTTC
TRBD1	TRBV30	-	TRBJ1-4	CAWSVQGQRPNEKLFF	TGTGCCTGGAGTGTACAGGGACAGAGACCTAATGAAAAACTGTTTTTT
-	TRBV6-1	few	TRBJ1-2	CASSLGANYGYTF	TGTGCCAGCAGTTTGGGCGCTAACTATGGCTACACCTTC
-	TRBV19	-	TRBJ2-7	CASSIGRRSTYEQYF	TGTGCCAGTAGTATCGGCAGGAGGTCTACCTACGAGCAGTACTTC
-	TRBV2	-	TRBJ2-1	CARLHEQFF	TGTGCCAGACTACATGAGCAGTTCTTC
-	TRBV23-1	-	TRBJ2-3	CASSRGGAGTDTQYF	TGCGCCAGCTCTAGGGGGGGCGCGGGCACAGATACGCAGTATTTT
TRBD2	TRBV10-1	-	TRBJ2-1	CASSGYPLARDEQFF	TGCGCCAGCAGTGGTTACCCACTAGCGAGGGATGAGCAGTTCTTC
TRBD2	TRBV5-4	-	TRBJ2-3	CASSLKVSSGVSDTQYF	TGTGCCAGCAGCTTGAAGGTCTCTAGCGGGGTATCAGATACGCAGTATTTT
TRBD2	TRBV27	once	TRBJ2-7	CASSLSWLAGPYEQYF	TGTGCCAGCAGTTTATCGTGGCTAGCGGGGCCCTACGAGCAGTACTTC
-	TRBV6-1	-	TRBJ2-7	CASSGRGRLYEQYF	TGTGCCAGCAGTGGGCGGGGACGCCTATACGAGCAGTACTTC